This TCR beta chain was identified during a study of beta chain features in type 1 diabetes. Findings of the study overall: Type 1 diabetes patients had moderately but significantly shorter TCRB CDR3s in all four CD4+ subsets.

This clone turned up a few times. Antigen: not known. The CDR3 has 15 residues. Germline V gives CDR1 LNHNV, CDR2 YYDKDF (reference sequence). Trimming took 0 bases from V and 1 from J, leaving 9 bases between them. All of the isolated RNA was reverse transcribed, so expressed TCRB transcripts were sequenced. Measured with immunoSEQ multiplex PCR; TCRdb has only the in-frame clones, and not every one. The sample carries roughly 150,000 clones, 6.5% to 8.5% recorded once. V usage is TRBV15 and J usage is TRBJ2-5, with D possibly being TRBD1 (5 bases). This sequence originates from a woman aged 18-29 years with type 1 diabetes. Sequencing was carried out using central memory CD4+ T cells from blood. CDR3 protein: CATSRDPGLQETQYF. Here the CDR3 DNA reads TGTGCCACCAGCAGAGACCCAGGGCTCCAAGAGACCCAGTACTTC.